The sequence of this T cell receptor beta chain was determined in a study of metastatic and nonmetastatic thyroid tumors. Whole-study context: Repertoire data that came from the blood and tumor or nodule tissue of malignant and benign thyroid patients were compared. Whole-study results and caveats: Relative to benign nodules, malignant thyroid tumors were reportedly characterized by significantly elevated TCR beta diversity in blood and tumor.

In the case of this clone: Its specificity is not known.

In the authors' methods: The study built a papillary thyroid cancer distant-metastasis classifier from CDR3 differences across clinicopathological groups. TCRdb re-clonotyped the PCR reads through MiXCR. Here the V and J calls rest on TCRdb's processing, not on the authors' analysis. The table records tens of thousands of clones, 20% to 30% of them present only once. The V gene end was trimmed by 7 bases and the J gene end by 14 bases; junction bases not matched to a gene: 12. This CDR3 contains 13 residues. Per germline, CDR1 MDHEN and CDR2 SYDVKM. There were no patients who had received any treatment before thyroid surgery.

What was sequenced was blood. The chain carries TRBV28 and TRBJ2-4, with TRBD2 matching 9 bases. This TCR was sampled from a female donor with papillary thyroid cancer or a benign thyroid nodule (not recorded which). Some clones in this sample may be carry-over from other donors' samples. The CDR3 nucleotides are TGTGCCAGCACCGAACCTGGTAGCGGGAGTAAGTACTTC. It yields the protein CASTEPGSGSKYF.